This record looks at one T cell receptor beta chain sequence and its context. This sample is drawn from a study of control samples from healthy donors and cancer patients. Produced via immunoSEQ multiplex PCR; TCRdb's table is partial and in-frame only. The sample has more than 85,000 clones, roughly 90% seen once. The receptor was isolated from an older woman with lung cancer. Sequencing was done on a sample of PBMCs.

The DNA for the CDR3 is TGTGCCAGTAGTATGGGGGCAGGGGGAGGTCAGCCCCAGCATTTT. As protein: CASSMGAGGGQPQHF. The chain links TRBV19 to TRBJ1-5, with 7 bases that match TRBD1. The CDR3 has 15 residues. Per germline, CDR1 LNHDA and CDR2 SQIVND (reference sequence). After removal of 3 bases from V and 6 bases from J, the junction contained 8 bases not matched to a gene.